This record covers a single T cell receptor beta chain. Its antigen is as yet unknown. Germline loops: CDR1 SNHLY, CDR2 FYNNEI. Trimming removed 6 bases from V and 1 base from J, with 15 bases in between. The CDR3 contains 15 residues. This sample was included in a study of T cell responses to AZD1222 COVID-19 vaccine. Overall study findings and caveats: Among the donors, most were white British and more were female, and clonal diversity was possibly underestimated. With dominance at 160-218 and 743-854, vaccine-associated CD4 TCRs spanned spike.

Repertoires were generated with immunoSEQ multiplex PCR, while TCRdb's copy carries only in-frame clones and drops some. The repertoire holds roughly 100,000 clones, with almost 85% as singletons. J is TRBJ1-1 and V is TRBV2, with D tentatively TRBD1 (6 bases). This sequence was found in an adult in good health. Sequences were derived from peripheral blood, sampled on day 0 of AZD1222 vaccination. The CDR3 bases are TGTGCCAGCAGGCAACAGGGTCCCACGAACACTGAAGCTTTCTTT. It specifies CASRQQGPTNTEAFF.